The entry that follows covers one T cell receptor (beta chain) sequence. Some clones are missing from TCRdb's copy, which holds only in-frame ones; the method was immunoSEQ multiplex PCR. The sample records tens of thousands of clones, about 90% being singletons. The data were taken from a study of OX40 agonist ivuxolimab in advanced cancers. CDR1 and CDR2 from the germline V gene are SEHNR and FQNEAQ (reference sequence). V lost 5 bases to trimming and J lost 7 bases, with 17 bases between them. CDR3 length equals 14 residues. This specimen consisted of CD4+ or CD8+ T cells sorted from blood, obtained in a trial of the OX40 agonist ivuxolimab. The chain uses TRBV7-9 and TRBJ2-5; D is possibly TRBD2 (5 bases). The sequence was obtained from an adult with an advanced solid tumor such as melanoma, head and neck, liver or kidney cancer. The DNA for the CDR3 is TGTGCCAGCAGCCCCGGGGTAGGGATTGGGACCCAGTACTTC. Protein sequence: CASSPGVGIGTQYF.